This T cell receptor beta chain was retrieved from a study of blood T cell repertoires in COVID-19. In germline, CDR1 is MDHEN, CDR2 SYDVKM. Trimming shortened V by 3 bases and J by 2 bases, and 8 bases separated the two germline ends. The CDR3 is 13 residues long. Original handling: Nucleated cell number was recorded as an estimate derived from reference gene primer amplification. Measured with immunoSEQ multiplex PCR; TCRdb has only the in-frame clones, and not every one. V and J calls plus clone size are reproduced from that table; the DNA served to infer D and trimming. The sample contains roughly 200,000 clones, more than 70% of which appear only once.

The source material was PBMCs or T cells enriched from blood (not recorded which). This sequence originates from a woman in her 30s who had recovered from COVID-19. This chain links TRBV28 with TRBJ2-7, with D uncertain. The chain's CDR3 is CASSLLDTYEQYF. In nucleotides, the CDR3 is TGTGCCAGCAGTTTGTTAGATACCTACGAGCAGTACTTC.